This T cell receptor (beta chain) was captured in a study of blood T cells in healthy people across ages. A J-beta primer mix and a sample-barcoded 5' primer were used in a second PCR of about 7 to 12 cycles. A minimum of 2.5 million CDR3-containing paired-end reads was obtained for each sample. MiXCR was run by TCRdb on the 5' RACE reads, yielding one entry per CDR3 protein. The data contain fewer than 2,000,000 distinct CDR3 sequences, roughly a third of them singletons. Study conclusions and caveats: Higher naive T cell percentage went strongly together with higher TCR beta diversity.

The CDR3 extends over 14 amino acids. Germline values: CDR1 SGHRS, CDR2 YFSETQ. V dropped 5 bases and J dropped 4; count of bases not matched to a gene: 8. Researchers report isolating at least 6 million PBMCs per sample. For this clonotype: Its antigen remains unidentified.

The clonotype was recovered from a woman aged 25 to 39 in good health. The rearrangement joins TRBV5-1 to TRBJ1-1; the match to TRBD1 covers 7 bases. The sequenced sample was blood. CDR3 amino acids: CASSYTGESTEAFF. As DNA, the CDR3 is TGCGCCAGCAGTTATACAGGGGAGAGCACTGAAGCTTTCTTT.